What follows describes a single T cell receptor beta chain. This clone came up once. Which antigen it targets is not known. One base away there is no much larger clone; base qualities are not given. Participants in the prospective study were aged about 18 to 89 years, lived in about two dozen United States geographic areas, and enrolled through a virtual design. In the prospective study, cohorts were assigned on the basis of participant-reported clinical history obtained from a screening survey and a study questionnaire. ImmuneRACE Cohort 3 recovered participants were defined by two consecutive negative NP/OP PCR tests, healthcare professional clearance, or symptom resolution. Mobile phlebotomists in the prospective study collected whole blood, serum and a nasopharyngeal or oropharyngeal swab from every participant. Prospective study participants could optionally give additional blood draws and questionnaires over an approximately 2-month period. Before DNA extraction, prospective study blood samples were shipped either frozen or at room temperature.

Trimming at the junction amounts to 3 bases on V and 7 bases on J, and the germline ends lie 13 bases apart. Its CDR3 holds 14 amino acids, cysteine through phenylalanine. The only DNA kept is the CDR3, 42 bases in frame from the first base. Based on the germline V gene (reference sequence), the CDR1 and CDR2 sequences are LNHDA and SQIVND. The immunoSEQ Assay, a bias-controlled multiplex PCR, was used to amplify TCRbeta CDR3 regions from genomic DNA. In the paper's pipeline: The number of nucleated cells in each sample was estimated by amplification of reference gene primers within the assay. To quantify the absolute abundance of each unique TCRbeta CDR3 rearrangement, sequence reads were collapsed and filtered. Productive Simpson clonality was computed per sample as the square root of Simpson's diversity index over productive rearrangements. TCRdb obtained this table from immuneACCESS and retained in-frame rearrangements with V and J assigned. These tables miss some clones; where compared with another copy, unresolved V genes account for less than half of the shortfall, and the remainder is unexplained. The DNA was the basis for D and trimming; V, J and clone size are from that table. Recorded for this sample are roughly 250,000 clones; about 88% of them occurred a single time. Of the sample, roughly 1.7% is held by the ten largest clones.

This record belongs to a study of blood T cell repertoires in COVID-19 (dated by TCRdb to 2020 to 2021). Some background on the complete study: The collaborator samples originated in the United States, Italy and Spain and spanned the acute and convalescent phases of COVID-19. The repertoires were made available in a free public database intended to serve as a resource for research on the immune response to SARS-CoV-2. A de-identified subject ID, COVID-19 status, age in years and sex were almost always included in the sample metadata. The samples were drawn from the first 160 participants of the ongoing ImmuneRACE study and from 950 to 1,500 subjects provided by 6 global collaborators. Where HLA class I and class II types were available, the types were taken from metadata supplied by the sample provider, not from assay-based typing. The prospective study material was composed of cDNA or gDNA derived from T cells, B-cell-depleted T cells, or PBMCs. The dataset comprised deeply sampled blood TCRbeta repertoires from subjects exposed to, actively infected with, or recovered from COVID-19. Here is what the overall study found, with its caveats: The quantity of clinical and demographic metadata differed by source and by participant and was supplied without curation.

Sequences were obtained from PBMCs or T cells enriched from blood (not recorded which). The chain joins TRBV19 to TRBJ1-5, with TRBD1 perhaps the D gene, on 5 matching bases. The TCR originated in a woman in her forties or fifties who had recovered from COVID-19. The DNA is TGTGCCAGTAGTATTTTCTGGGGGGACCAGCCCCAGCATTTT. This sequence encodes CASSIFWGDQPQHF.